Detailed here is one T cell receptor beta chain. The target antigen is unknown. These data come from a study of cytomegalovirus exposure and HLA in healthy donors. Overall study findings and caveats: Later analysis identified several of the most significant clusters that appeared linked to common viral pathogens. TCR beta chain V- and J-gene trimming was linked, in a later analysis, to a missense variant in DCLRE1C. Apart from CMV serostatus, no immune exposure information was available.

Researchers ran the PCR with 60 Vbeta and 13 Jbeta primers. Data came from immunoSEQ multiplex PCR; TCRdb stores just in-frame clones and leaves some out. The sample has approximately 200,000 clones; around 76% are singletons. CDR1 WSHSY and CDR2 SAAADI come from the germline V gene. Between the trimmed V and J ends, which lost 6 bases and 0 bases, there was a span of 17 bases. There are 16 residues in the CDR3. The receptor's source is a man aged 25-40 years in good health and CMV-seronegative. Input material: PBMCs. The chain combines TRBV10-2 with TRBJ1-2; weak D call: TRBD1 (6 bases). The CDR3 sequence: CASRDPPGQANYGYTF. CDR3 nucleotide sequence: TGCGCCAGCAGGGATCCCCCGGGACAAGCTAACTATGGCTACACCTTC.